Listed below are T cell receptor beta chains from one sample, sequenced in a study of T cells after yellow fever vaccination. TCRdb processed the 5' RACE reads anew with MiXCR; each CDR3 protein has one entry. The repertoire includes a few hundred thousand distinct CDR3 sequences, about 7.1% of them detected once, and more than 0.8% sits in the top ten. The sample here was CD4+ T cells sorted from PBMCs, taken 15 days after the yellow fever booster vaccination. The receptor source for this set is a man under 40 who received the YFV17D yellow fever vaccine. CDR3s include the opening cysteine and the closing phenylalanine or tryptophan. A D gene is named only where the DNA matches it firmly. Only some rows state a clone size, as once, few, many or a class for expanded clones.

d_call	v_call	clone_size	j_call	cdr3_aa	cdr3_nt
.	TRBV20-1	.	TRBJ1-6	CSATRPRDNSPLHF	TGCAGTGCCACACGACCCCGGGACAATTCACCCCTCCACTTT
TRBD2	TRBV5-1	.	TRBJ2-3	CASSFLAGGGSAQYF	TGCGCCAGCAGCTTTTTAGCGGGAGGAGGTTCGGCGCAGTATTTT
TRBD2	TRBV14	.	TRBJ2-7	CASSQDELSGLVGEQYF	TGTGCCAGCAGCCAAGATGAGCTCTCGGGACTAGTGGGCGAGCAGTACTTC
.	TRBV7-9	.	TRBJ2-7	CASSPFSAALYEQYF	TGTGCCAGCAGCCCATTTTCTGCGGCACTCTACGAGCAGTACTTC
TRBD1	TRBV18	.	TRBJ2-1	CASTRDRYNEQFF	TGTGCCAGCACCCGGGACAGGTACAATGAGCAGTTCTTC
.	TRBV5-1	few	TRBJ1-2	CASSLDSGTRTQSGYTF	TGCGCCAGCAGCTTGGATTCCGGGACAAGGACCCAGAGTGGCTACACCTTC
.	TRBV20-1	few	TRBJ2-2	CSAPGATGELFF	TGCAGTGCTCCGGGAGCCACCGGGGAGCTGTTTTTT
.	TRBV12-3/TRBV12-4	.	TRBJ1-2	CASSLNRADGYTF	TGTGCCAGCAGTTTGAATAGGGCAGACGGCTACACCTTC
TRBD2	TRBV20-1	.	TRBJ2-5	CSARARLAGRETQYF	TGCAGTGCTAGAGCCCGACTAGCGGGAAGGGAGACCCAGTACTTC
.	TRBV7-8	many	TRBJ2-5	CASSKMGGTSPETQYF	TGTGCCAGCAGCAAAATGGGGGGTACTAGTCCGGAGACCCAGTACTTC
.	TRBV10-3	many	TRBJ2-7	CAITQTQGGEQYF	TGTGCCATCACTCAGACACAGGGAGGCGAGCAGTACTTC
.	TRBV18	.	TRBJ2-1	CASSRQINEQIF	TGTGCCAGCTCACGACAGATCAATGAGCAGATCTTC
.	TRBV19	few	TRBJ2-3	CASSTRQAASTDTQYF	TGTGCCAGTAGTACTCGACAGGCTGCTAGCACAGATACGCAGTATTTT
TRBD2	TRBV7-2	.	TRBJ2-3	CASSIQAGASTDTQYF	TGTGCCAGCAGCATCCAAGCGGGAGCGAGCACAGATACGCAGTATTTT
.	TRBV20-1	few	TRBJ1-1	CSVTFGGVNTEAFF	TGCAGTGTCACGTTCGGGGGGGTGAACACTGAAGCTTTCTTT
.	TRBV7-2	few	TRBJ1-2	CASSLETYYSRGGYTF	TGTGCCAGCAGCTTAGAGACCTACTATTCCAGGGGAGGCTACACCTTC
TRBD1	TRBV12-3/TRBV12-4	.	TRBJ1-2	CASSSGTDYGYTF	TGTGCCAGCAGTAGTGGGACAGACTATGGCTACACCTTC